The 15 T cell receptor beta chains below all came from one sample that was sequenced in a study of human T cells and chemical hapten exposure. TCRdb re-called the RACE reads through MiXCR, storing one row per CDR3 protein. Among about 40,000 distinct CDR3 sequences, more than 9% were seen once, and the ten largest hold roughly 6.2%. As to time point: pre-sensitization, week 0. Regarding treatment: therapeutic diphenylcyclopropenone sensitization with weekly scalp DPC. The source was whole blood, collected in connection with sensitization to the hapten diphenylcyclopropenone (DPC). Source of these receptors: a young man with alopecia areata. Some clones in this sample may be carry-over from other donors' samples.

The chain employs TRBV4-3 and TRBJ1-4, with unresolved D. Germline CDR1 LGHNA, CDR2 YSLEER. The CDR3 spans 15 residues. The V end lost 5 bases, the J end lost 5 bases, and 15 bases lay between the germline ends. This CDR3 is CASSLQQRSNEKLFF. CDR3 DNA: TGCGCCAGCAGCTTACAACAGAGGTCGAATGAAAAACTGTTTTTT.

This clonotype was observed many times. The V call is TRBV12-3 or TRBV12-4, the J call TRBJ2-5, with 9 bases identical to TRBD2. The CDR3 consists of 14 residues. With V trimmed by 2 bases and J by 9 bases, 7 bases remained unmatched. DNA of the CDR3: TGTGCCAGCAGTTTAATACTAGCGGGTCAGGCCCAGTACTTC. It codes for CASSLILAGQAQYF.

The table lists this clonotype with many counts. V gene TRBV2 combines with J gene TRBJ1-2, with 9 bases that match TRBD1. The CDR3 totals 14 residues. The V gene's germline CDR1 is SNHLY and CDR2 FYNNEI. J was trimmed by 4 bases and V by 8 bases; bases with no gene match: 8. The CDR3 DNA reads TGTGCCAGCCTTGAGACAGGGGGTTCCTATGGCTACACCTTC. This sequence encodes CASLETGGSYGYTF. The whole variable domain, filled in from reference TRBV2 and TRBJ1-2, reads EPEVTQTPSHQVTQMGQEVILRCVPISNHLYFYWYRQILGQKVEFLVSFYNNEISEKSEIFDDQFSVERPDGSNFTLKIRSTKLEDSAMYFCASLETGGSYGYTFGSGTRLTVV.

This clonotype was picked up many times. The chain recombines TRBV20-1 with TRBJ1-1; 7 bases are shared with TRBD1. Germline assignment: CDR1 DFQATT and CDR2 SNEGSKA (reference sequence). The V gene end was trimmed by 3 bases and the J gene end by 4 bases; junction bases not matched to a gene: 14. CDR3 size: 16 residues. The DNA of the CDR3 is TGCAGTGCTAGGGTTCCTCGGACAGGAAGGAGCACTGAAGCTTTCTTT. It translates to CSARVPRTGRSTEAFF.

This clonotype was counted between two and nine times. The chain recombines TRBV11-3 with TRBJ2-5, with D perhaps matching TRBD1 (5 bases). Germline V CDR1 and CDR2: SGHNT, YENEEA. The germline V and J ends were trimmed by 3 bases and 3 bases, with 11 bases remaining between them. The CDR3 is 14 residues long. CDR3 DNA sequence: TGTGCCAGCAGCTTTCGGCAGGGCGAAGAGACCCAGTACTTC. It specifies CASSFRQGEETQYF.

This clonotype was picked up many times. The chain recombines TRBV4-1 with TRBJ2-5; 7 bases are a match to TRBD2. CDR1 and CDR2 (germline): MGHRA, YSYEKL. CDR3 length: 14 residues. Losses at the gene ends were 1 base for V and 2 bases for J; bases not matched to a gene: 1. In nucleotides, the CDR3 is TGCGCCAGCAGCCAAGGGGGACTACAAGAGACCCAGTACTTC. Amino acids: CASSQGGLQETQYF.

In this sample, this clonotype turned up a few times. The chain links TRBV28 to TRBJ1-4, with TRBD1 matching 9 bases. The germline V gene encodes CDR1 MDHEN and CDR2 SYDVKM. The CDR3 consists of 15 residues. After removal of 4 bases from V and 5 bases from J, the junction contained 5 bases not matched to a gene. CDR3 in amino acids: CASSSPTGGNEKLFF. In DNA, the CDR3 is TGTGCCAGCAGTTCCCCGACAGGGGGGAATGAAAAACTGTTTTTT.

In this sample, this clonotype turned up many times. CDR3 region: CSSEGDTGELFF. DNA of the CDR3: TGCAGCTCCGAAGGGGACACCGGGGAGCTGTTTTTT. This chain joins TRBV29-1 and TRBJ2-2, with D maybe TRBD1 (5 bases). The CDR3 consists of 12 residues. Germline V lookup: CDR1 SQVTM, CDR2 ANQGSEA. Trimming took off 8 bases at V and 3 bases at J, with 10 bases between the two ends.

This clonotype was found a few times. The chain links TRBV7-9 to TRBJ2-5, with TRBD1 identical over 7 bases. The germline V gene has CDR1 SEHNR and CDR2 FQNEAQ (reference sequence). This CDR3 is built from 17 residues. Losses at the gene ends were 5 bases for V and 1 base for J; bases not matched to a gene: 13. The CDR3 region is CASSLTGLARIQETQYF. CDR3 DNA sequence: TGTGCCAGCAGCCTGACAGGGTTGGCCCGTATCCAAGAGACCCAGTACTTC.

The genes are TRBV15 and TRBJ2-3; D remains ambiguous. CDR3 length equals 11 residues. V was clipped by 3 bases and J by 7 bases, with 5 bases between them. The germline V gene encodes CDR1 LNHNV and CDR2 YYDKDF (reference sequence). CDR3 in amino acids: CATSSPYTQYF. For the CDR3, the DNA is TGTGCCACCAGCAGCCCCTATACGCAGTATTTT.

The rearrangement links TRBV5-1 to TRBJ1-2; tentatively, D is TRBD1 (6 bases). Trimming left V 4 bases short and J 8 bases short, with 18 bases between. The CDR3 is 14 amino acids. In germline, CDR1 is SGHRS, CDR2 YFSETQ. This CDR3 is CASSSGQPLWGYTF. CDR3 nucleotide sequence: TGCGCCAGCAGCAGCGGACAGCCGCTCTGGGGCTACACCTTC. Supplemented by reference TRBV5-1 and TRBJ1-2, the full variable domain reads KAGVTQTPRYLIKTRGQQVTLSCSPISGHRSVSWYQQTPGQGLQFLFEYFSETQRNKGNFPGRFSGRQFSNSRSEMNVSTLELGDSALYLCASSSGQPLWGYTFGSGTRLTVV.

This clonotype was detected many times. The chain couples TRBV5-1 to TRBJ2-5; possibly TRBD1 or TRBD2 for D (6 bases each). V was trimmed by 4 bases and J by 2 bases, leaving 15 bases between them. Germline CDR1 reads SGHRS; CDR2 reads YFSETQ. This CDR3 comprises 15 residues. The CDR3 loop reads CASSGGTMGQETQYF. The CDR3 DNA is TGCGCCAGCAGCGGGGGGACAATGGGGCAAGAGACCCAGTACTTC.

There are many counts of this clonotype. The chain has TRBV11-2 and TRBJ2-1, with a tentative D call TRBD2 (5 bases). With 6 bases removed from V and 6 bases from J, the gap between germline ends came to 15 bases. Germline values: CDR1 SGHAT, CDR2 FQNNGV. This CDR3 region has 14 residues. The CDR3 loop is CASSIGTGSNEQFF. CDR3 DNA: TGTGCCAGCAGTATAGGAACGGGGAGCAATGAGCAGTTCTTC.

The sample holds many counts of this clonotype. This chain joins TRBV11-2 and TRBJ2-1; D gene ambiguous. The V end was cut by 8 bases, the J end by 9 bases, with 11 bases between. The CDR3 extends over 11 amino acids. Germline V lookup: CDR1 SGHAT, CDR2 FQNNGV. CDR3 amino acids: CASLEKVEQFF. DNA of the CDR3: TGTGCCAGCCTAGAGAAGGTTGAGCAGTTCTTC.

The chain carries TRBV7-8 and TRBJ1-1; D unclear. CDR3 length: 14 residues. Trimming removed 5 bases from V and 1 base from J, with 11 bases in between. The germline CDR1 and CDR2 sequences are SGHVS and FQNEAQ. In DNA, the CDR3 is TGTGCCAGCAGCACAGAATCCTGGAACACTGAAGCTTTCTTT. Translating it yields CASSTESWNTEAFF.